These 5 T cell receptor beta chains were all obtained from the same sample, sequenced in a study of blood T cells in healthy people across ages. With a J-beta primer mix and a sample-barcoded 5' primer, a second PCR ran roughly 6 to 11 cycles. TCRdb used MiXCR to reprocess the 5' RACE reads, holding one entry per CDR3 protein. The sample includes hundreds of thousands of distinct CDR3 sequences, approximately 30% of them seen just once. Sequenced material: blood. These receptors originate from a woman aged 80 or over in good health.

The rearrangement joins TRBV9 to TRBJ1-2, with 11 bases that match TRBD1. CDR3 length: 15 residues. Trimming at V came to 4 bases and at J to 7 bases, leaving 9 bases not matched to a gene. Per germline, CDR1 SGDLS and CDR2 YYNGEE. DNA for the CDR3: TGTGCCAGCAGCCTCGCCGGGACAGGGGGATGTGGCTACACCTTC. Residues: CASSLAGTGGCGYTF.

V and J are TRBV29-1 and TRBJ1-5; tentatively, D is TRBD1 (5 bases). V lost 6 bases, J lost 5 bases, and 14 bases lay in between. Germline CDR1 SQVTM, CDR2 ANQGSEA. The length of the CDR3 is 13 residues. Written as DNA, the CDR3 is TGCAGCGTCGTTCTGGGAGGGGATCAGCCCCAGCATTTT. Translating gives CSVVLGGDQPQHF.

This clonotype was seen a handful of times. A single base separates this from a much larger clone, so it may be a read error. The genes are TRBV20-1 and TRBJ2-5; D is unresolved. The J call may be incorrect, as the DNA end agrees better with TRBJ2-7. From germline, CDR1 is DFQATT and CDR2 SNEGSKA (reference sequence). The length of the CDR3 is 13 residues. As DNA, the CDR3 is TGCAGTGCTAGAGGGGGTAAATCCTGCGAGCAGTACTTC. It specifies CSARGGKSCEQYF.

The rearrangement joins TRBV4-1 to TRBJ2-7; D possibly corresponds to TRBD2 (5 bases). This CDR3 comprises 16 residues. Looked up from germline, CDR1 is MGHRA and CDR2 is YSYEKL. The V and J ends lost 0 bases and 6 bases respectively, with 18 bases between them. CDR3 sequence reads: CASSQDRAGGSAEQYF. The CDR3 coding sequence is TGCGCCAGCAGCCAAGATAGAGCCGGAGGAAGCGCCGAGCAGTACTTC.

This clonotype was found a few times. The V gene is TRBV6-1, the J gene TRBJ2-2; D call uncertain. V lost 3 bases and J lost 7, with 6 bases in between. This CDR3 is built from 12 residues. Germline loops: CDR1 MNHNS, CDR2 SASEGT. The DNA for the CDR3 is TGTGCCAGCAGTGATGGGGTCGGGGAGCTGTTTTTT. This codes for CASSDGVGELFF.